The clone carrying this T cell receptor (beta chain) was seen at least ten times. J lost 12 bases, V lost 5 bases, and 9 bases had no gene match. The CDR3 has 12 amino acids. The germline gives CDR1 SGHRS, CDR2 YFSETQ. The source of the sample is a study of shared clonotypes between healthy human individuals. Assay: immunoSEQ multiplex PCR; the TCRdb copy retains only in-frame clones and omits some. The table lists about 600,000 clones, roughly 79% of them singletons. Sequencing input: PBMCs. This receptor was obtained from a woman in her 40s in good health. Some clones in this sample may be carry-over from other donors' samples. This chain connects TRBV5-1 to TRBJ1-1, with 8 bases fitting TRBD1. The CDR3 loop reads CASSRDRGLSFF. CDR3 sequence (DNA): TGCGCCAGCAGTCGAGACAGGGGTTTGTCTTTCTTT.